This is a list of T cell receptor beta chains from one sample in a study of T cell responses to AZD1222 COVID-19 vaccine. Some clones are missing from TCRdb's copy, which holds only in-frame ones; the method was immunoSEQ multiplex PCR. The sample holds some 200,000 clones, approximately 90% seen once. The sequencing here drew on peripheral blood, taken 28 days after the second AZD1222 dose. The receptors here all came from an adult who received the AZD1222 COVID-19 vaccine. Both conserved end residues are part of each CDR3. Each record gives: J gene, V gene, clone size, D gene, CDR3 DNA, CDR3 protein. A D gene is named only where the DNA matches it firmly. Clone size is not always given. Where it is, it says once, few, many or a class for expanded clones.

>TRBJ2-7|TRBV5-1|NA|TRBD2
TGCGCCAGCAGCTCGTCGGGAGGGGCCTACGAGCAGTACTTC
CASSSSGGAYEQYF
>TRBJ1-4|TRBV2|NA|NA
TGTGCCAGCGTGGCGGAGGGGGGGCAGGAAAAACTGTTTTTT
CASVAEGGQEKLFF
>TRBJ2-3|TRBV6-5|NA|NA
TGTGCCAGCAGCTTGGGGACGGCCACAGATACGCAGTATTTT
CASSLGTATDTQYF
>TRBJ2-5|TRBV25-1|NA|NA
TGTGCCAGCAGCCCAAGGAGGGACGCCCAAGAGACCCAGTACTTC
CASSPRRDAQETQYF
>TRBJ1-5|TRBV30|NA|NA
TGTGCCTGGAGTGACAGGGTTTTGGTATGGCCCCAGCATTTT
CAWSDRVLVWPQHF
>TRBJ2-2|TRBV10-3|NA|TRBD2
TGTGCCATCAGTGTCGGGACTAGCGGGAGGTCCGGGGAGCTGTTTTTT
CAISVGTSGRSGELFF
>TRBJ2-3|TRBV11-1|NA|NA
TGTGCCAGCAGCTTAGAACGGAGCACAGATACGCAGTATTTT
CASSLERSTDTQYF
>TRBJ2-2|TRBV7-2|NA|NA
TGTGCCAGCGGCATGTTTTCTGCTCTTGCCACCGGGGAGCTGTTTTTT
CASGMFSALATGELFF
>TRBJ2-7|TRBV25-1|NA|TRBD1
TGTGCCAGCAGTAGATCCGGGACAGGGCTCGACGAGCAGTACTTC
CASSRSGTGLDEQYF
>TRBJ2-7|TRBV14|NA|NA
TGTGCCAGCAGCCAAGAGTTACAGGGGAGGAGGGCCTACGAGCAGTACTTC
CASSQELQGRRAYEQYF
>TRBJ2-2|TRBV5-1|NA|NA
TGCGCCAGCAGCCTCGCTGTTGCTGGAAACACCGGGGAGCTGTTTTTT
CASSLAVAGNTGELFF
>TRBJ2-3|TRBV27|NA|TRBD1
TGTGCCAGCAGCCGAACAGGGGACCGCACAGATACGCAGTATTTT
CASSRTGDRTDTQYF
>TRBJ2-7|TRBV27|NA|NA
TGTGCCAGCAGCCTCGGGACTGGAGCCTACGAGCAGTACTTC
CASSLGTGAYEQYF
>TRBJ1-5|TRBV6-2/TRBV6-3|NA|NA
TGTGCCAGCAGCCCAGGGGAGTTCGGCAATCAGCCCCAGCATTTT
CASSPGEFGNQPQHF
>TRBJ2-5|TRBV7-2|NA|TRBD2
TGTGCCAGCAGCCTCCTCGGCGGGAGGTTGTTTATGGAGACCCAGTACTTC
CASSLLGGRLFMETQYF
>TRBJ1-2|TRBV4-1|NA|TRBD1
TGCGCCAGCAGCCAGATGACAGGGGACTACACCTTC
CASSQMTGDYTF
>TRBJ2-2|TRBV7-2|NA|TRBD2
TGTGCCAGCCAACTAGCGGGAGGAGGGGGGGAGCTGTTTTTT
CASQLAGGGGELFF
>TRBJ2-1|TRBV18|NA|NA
TGTGCCAGCTCTAGGGCCCGATACAATGAGCAGTTCTTC
CASSRARYNEQFF
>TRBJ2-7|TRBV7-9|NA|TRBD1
TGTGCCAGCAGCCCCCGGGTAGGGGGCGACTACGAGCAGTACTTC
CASSPRVGGDYEQYF
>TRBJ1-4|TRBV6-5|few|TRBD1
TGTGCCAGCAGATCCTCGGACAGGACTAATGAAAAACTGTTTTTT
CASRSSDRTNEKLFF
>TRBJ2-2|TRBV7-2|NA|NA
TGTGCCAGCAGCCCGGGGACAAACACCGGGGAGCTGTTTTTT
CASSPGTNTGELFF
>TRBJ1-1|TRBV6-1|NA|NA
TGTGCCAGCAGTGAATGGGGGGCGAGTACTGAAGCTTTCTTT
CASSEWGASTEAFF
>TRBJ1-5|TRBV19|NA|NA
TGTGCCAGTAGTATCCCAGGGAAGGACAATCAGCCCCAGCATTTT
CASSIPGKDNQPQHF
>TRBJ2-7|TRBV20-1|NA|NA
TGCAGTGCTAGTGCTAGGACTGGCTACGAGCAGTACTTC
CSASARTGYEQYF
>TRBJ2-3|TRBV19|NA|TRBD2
TGTGCCAGTAGCGGGAGGACCACAGATACGCAGTATTTT
CASSGRTTDTQYF
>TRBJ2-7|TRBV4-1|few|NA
TGCGCCAGCAGCCTATCCTGGGGGGTTACATACTACGAGCAGTACTTC
CASSLSWGVTYYEQYF
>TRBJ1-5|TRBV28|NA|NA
TGTGCCAGCAGTCGCGGACGTCTCAATCAGCCCCAGCATTTT
CASSRGRLNQPQHF
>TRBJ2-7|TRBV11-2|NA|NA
TGTGCCAGCAGCTTAGCCCGAGGTTTAGCGGCTGAGCAGTACTTC
CASSLARGLAAEQYF
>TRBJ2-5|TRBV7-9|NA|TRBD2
TGTGCCAGCAGCTTAGAACTAGCGGGCTTAGAGACCCAGTACTTC
CASSLELAGLETQYF
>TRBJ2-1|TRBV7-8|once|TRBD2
TGTGCCAGCAGCTTAGGTGCCTGGACAGCGGGAGGCTTCAATGAGCAGTTCTTC
CASSLGAWTAGGFNEQFF
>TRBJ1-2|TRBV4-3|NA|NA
TGCGCCAGCAGCCAAGGTAGAGGGGCTAACTATGGCTACACCTTC
CASSQGRGANYGYTF
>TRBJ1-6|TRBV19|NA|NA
TGTGCCAGTAGTATAGGCAGGGGCCGGATCGATTCACCCCTCCACTTT
CASSIGRGRIDSPLHF
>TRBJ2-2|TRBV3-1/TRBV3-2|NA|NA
TGTGCCAGCAGCCTACCCACAGAGACAGATTCTGCCGGGGAGCTGTTTTTT
CASSLPTETDSAGELFF
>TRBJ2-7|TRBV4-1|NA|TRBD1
TGCGCCAGCAGCCAAGAGGGGACAGGGATCAGTTACGAGCAGTACTTC
CASSQEGTGISYEQYF
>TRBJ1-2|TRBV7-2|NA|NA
TGTGCCAGCACCCTAAATGGTAACAGTAACTATGGCTACACCTTC
CASTLNGNSNYGYTF
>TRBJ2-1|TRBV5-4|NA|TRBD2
TGTGCCAGCAGCTTGCCACTAGCGCTGAGCTCCTACAATGAGCAGTTCTTC
CASSLPLALSSYNEQFF
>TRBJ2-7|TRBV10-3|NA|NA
TGTGCCATCAGTGACGGCCGGCAAGGGGGAGACGAGCAGTACTTC
CAISDGRQGGDEQYF
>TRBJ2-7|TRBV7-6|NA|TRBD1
TGTGCCAGCAGCTTAGGAGGGGGCGGGCAGCAGTACTTC
CASSLGGGGQQYF
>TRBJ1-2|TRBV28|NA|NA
TGTGCCAGCAACGTGGACGTGGCAGTCTTAATCTTC
CASNVDVAVLIF
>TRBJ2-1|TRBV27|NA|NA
TGTGCCAGCAGTCGCTGGGCGGGTGAGCAGTTCTTC
CASSRWAGEQFF
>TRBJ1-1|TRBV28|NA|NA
TGTGCCAGCAGTTTATCCCCGGGGTTTGAAGCTTTCTTT
CASSLSPGFEAFF